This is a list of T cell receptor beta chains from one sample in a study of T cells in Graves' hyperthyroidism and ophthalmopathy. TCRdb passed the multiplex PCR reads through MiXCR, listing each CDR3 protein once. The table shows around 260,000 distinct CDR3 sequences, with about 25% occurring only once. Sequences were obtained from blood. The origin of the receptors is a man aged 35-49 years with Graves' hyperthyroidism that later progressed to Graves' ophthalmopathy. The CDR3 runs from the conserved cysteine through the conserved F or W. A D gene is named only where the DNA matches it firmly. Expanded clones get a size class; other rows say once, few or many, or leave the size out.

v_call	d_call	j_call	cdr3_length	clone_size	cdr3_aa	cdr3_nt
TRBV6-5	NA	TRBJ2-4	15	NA	CASSYLSRGEDIQYF	TGTGCCAGCAGTTACCTGAGCCGAGGTGAAGACATTCAGTACTTC
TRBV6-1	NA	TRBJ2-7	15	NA	CASRETGAASYEQYF	TGTGCCAGCAGAGAAACGGGAGCGGCGTCCTACGAGCAGTACTTC
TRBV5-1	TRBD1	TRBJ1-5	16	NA	CASSLAGRGHGQPQHF	TGCGCCAGCAGCTTGGCGGGCAGGGGGCATGGTCAGCCCCAGCATTTT
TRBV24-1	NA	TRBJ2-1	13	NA	CATSETILATQFF	TGTGCCACCAGTGAAACCATTCTAGCGACCCAGTTCTTC
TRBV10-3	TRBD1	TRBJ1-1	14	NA	CATERDRGNTEAFF	TGTGCCACCGAAAGGGACAGGGGAAACACTGAAGCTTTCTTT
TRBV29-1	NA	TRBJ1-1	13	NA	CSAEGVGQGEAFF	TGCAGCGCTGAAGGGGTTGGTCAAGGAGAAGCTTTCTTT
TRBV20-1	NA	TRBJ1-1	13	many	CRGIWGRDTEAFF	TGCAGGGGCATATGGGGCAGGGACACTGAAGCTTTCTTT
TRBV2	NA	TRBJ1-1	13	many	CASSVIKDTEAFF	TGTGCCAGCAGTGTAATAAAGGACACTGAAGCTTTCTTT
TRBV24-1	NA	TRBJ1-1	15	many	CATSEHGDVNTEAFF	TGTGCCACCAGTGAACACGGTGATGTGAACACTGAAGCTTTCTTT
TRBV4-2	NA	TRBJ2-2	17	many	CASSQVVLRVGTGELFF	TGTGCCAGCAGCCAAGTGGTCCTGAGAGTCGGTACCGGGGAGCTGTTTTTT
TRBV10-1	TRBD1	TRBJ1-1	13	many	CASRQQGTTEAFF	TGCGCCAGCAGGCAACAGGGGACCACTGAAGCTTTCTTT
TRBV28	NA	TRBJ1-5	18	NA	CASSLTGPPKWSNQPQHF	TGTGCCAGCAGTTTAACGGGACCCCCGAAGTGGAGCAATCAGCCCCAGCATTTT
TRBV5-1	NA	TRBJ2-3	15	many	CASSLVLDSTDTQYF	TGCGCCAGCAGCTTGGTTCTGGACAGCACAGATACGCAGTATTTT
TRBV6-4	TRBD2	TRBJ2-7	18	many	CASSPVLLAGGVPYEQYF	TGTGCCAGCAGTCCCGTTTTGTTAGCGGGAGGTGTCCCCTACGAGCAGTACTTC
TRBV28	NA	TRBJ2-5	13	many	CASSSGQLETQYF	TGTGCCAGCAGCTCCGGACAGCTAGAGACCCAGTACTTC
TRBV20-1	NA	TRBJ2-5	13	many	CSARRSAQETQYF	TGCAGTGCTAGACGGTCAGCCCAAGAGACCCAGTACTTC
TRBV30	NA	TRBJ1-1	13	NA	CAWGQELNTEAFF	TGTGCCTGGGGTCAGGAACTAAACACTGAAGCTTTCTTT
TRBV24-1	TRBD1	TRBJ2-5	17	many	CATSDPVGDREKETQYF	TGTGCCACCAGTGACCCCGTAGGGGACAGGGAAAAAGAGACCCAGTACTTC
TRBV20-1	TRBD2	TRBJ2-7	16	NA	CSATTSSGRGNYEQYF	TGCAGTGCCACCACCTCTAGCGGGAGGGGGAACTACGAGCAGTACTTC
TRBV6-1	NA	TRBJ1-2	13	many	CASSDRGANGYTF	TGTGCCAGCAGTGATCGGGGGGCAAATGGCTACACCTTC